This TCR beta chain was observed in a study of tissue T cells after allogeneic stem cell transplantation. Study outcomes and limitations: Tissue-detected TCR repertoire was only partly captured by blood and spleen T cells. Within patients, tissue anatomy strongly shaped TCR repertoire composition. Across patients, clones rarely overlapped, yet motif clusters were shared tissue-specifically.

Trimming removed 4 bases from V and 6 bases from J; junction bases left unmatched: 8. The CDR3 spans 14 residues. The germline gives CDR1 LGHNA, CDR2 YNLKQL (reference sequence). CDR3 sequences, V/J genes, frequencies and template counts came from survey-depth TCRbeta sequencing. Here immunoSEQ multiplex PCR was the method, and the copy in TCRdb shows in-frame clones only, minus some. The sample includes more than 20,000 clones, around 70% of them seen just once. The sample holds a few counts of this clone. Antigen specificity is unknown. Gene and germline names: mouse. The read comes to an end 1 residue before the CDR3 does, leaving the germline J gene to fill in the end.

The chain recombines TRBV5 with TRBJ2-7; TRBD1 matches 8 bases. This receptor was identified in a female BALB/c mouse in good health. The mouse line has the MHC haplotype H2-d. Sequencing was carried out using spleen. The CDR3 sequence is CASSPSDRVGEQYF. The covered CDR3 bases are TGTGCCAGCAGCCCCTCGGACAGGGTTGGTGAACAGTAC.